Following are 32 T cell receptor beta chains from one sample sequenced in a study of cytomegalovirus exposure and HLA in healthy donors. Primers for the PCR totalled 60 Vbeta and 13 Jbeta. Method: immunoSEQ multiplex PCR; TCRdb's copy keeps in-frame clones and lacks some. Among about 160,000 clones listed, under 80% were seen once. The sample was PBMCs. The receptor set was obtained from a female donor in good health and CMV-seronegative.

The chain couples TRBV6-5 to TRBJ2-7, with 9 positions matching TRBD2. The CDR3 is 15 residues long. Germline-derived CDR1 and CDR2 are MNHEY and SVGAGI. With V trimmed by 2 bases and J by 5 bases, 7 bases remained unmatched. The CDR3 sequence: CASSYAGLATNEQYF. CDR3 nucleotides: TGTGCCAGCAGTTACGCGGGACTAGCAACTAACGAGCAGTACTTC.

This chain joins TRBV4-1 and TRBJ2-7; weak D call: TRBD1 (6 bases). CDR3 size: 16 residues. Per the germline V gene, CDR1 is MGHRA and CDR2 is YSYEKL. Trimming left V 3 bases short and J 3 bases short, with 18 bases between. The CDR3 loop is CASSHPPRTARYEQYF. In DNA form, the CDR3 reads TGCGCCAGCAGCCACCCCCCCCGGACAGCGCGCTACGAGCAGTACTTC.

The chain recombines TRBV4-1 with TRBJ2-3, with 10 bases aligning to TRBD2. CDR1 is MGHRA and CDR2 is YSYEKL in the germline V gene. This CDR3 is 17 amino acids long. Unmatched junction bases numbered 7, after V lost 0 bases and J lost 4 bases. CDR3 bases: TGCGCCAGCAGCCAAGATCCTAGCGGGAGCGCACCAGATACGCAGTATTTT. Amino acids: CASSQDPSGSAPDTQYF.

The genes are TRBV7-3 and TRBJ2-6, with 8 bases identical to TRBD2. The germline gives CDR1 SGHTA, CDR2 FQGTGA. With 4 bases clipped from V and 4 bases from J, the junction kept 12 bases outside the gene matches. This CDR3 region has 18 residues. This CDR3 reads CASSSSRGGADGANVLTF. The CDR3 nucleotides read TGTGCCAGCAGCTCCTCCCGGGGGGGGGCGGACGGGGCCAACGTCCTGACTTTC. The whole variable domain, remainder taken from reference TRBV7-3 and TRBJ2-6, is GAGVSQTPSNKVTEKGKYVELRCDPISGHTALYWYRQSLGQGPEFLIYFQGTGAADDSGLPNDRFFAVRPEGSVSTLKIQRTERGDSAVYLCASSSSRGGADGANVLTFGAGSRLTVL.

The CDR3 DNA sequence: TGTGCCAGCAGCCTGCGGACAGCCTCCTATGGCTACACCTTC. Translating it yields CASSLRTASYGYTF. The chain is built from TRBV5-5 and TRBJ1-2; D might be TRBD1 (6 bases). The CDR3 runs to 14 residues. Trimming removed 4 bases from V and 4 bases from J, with 14 bases in between. Germline CDR1 and CDR2: SGHKS and YYEKEE (reference sequence).

This chain links TRBV6-4 with TRBJ2-4, with TRBD2 matching over 8 bases. Germline CDR1 reads MRHNA; CDR2 reads SNTAGT. V lost 5 bases, J lost 5 bases, and 5 bases stayed unmatched. This CDR3 spans 14 amino acids. The CDR3 is CASSPGSGENIQYF. The DNA for the CDR3 is TGTGCCAGCAGTCCCGGTAGCGGGGAAAACATTCAGTACTTC.

The CDR3 bases are TGCGCCAGCAGCCTCCAACAGGGGGGCTACACCTTC. Its protein product is CASSLQQGGYTF. V usage is TRBV5-1 and J usage is TRBJ1-2; 7 bases line up with TRBD1. CDR1 SGHRS and CDR2 YFSETQ come from the germline V gene. J lost 8 bases, V lost 4 bases, and 5 bases had no gene match. The CDR3 is 12 residues long.

V usage is TRBV28 and J usage is TRBJ2-3; TRBD2 agrees at 12 bases. After removal of 6 bases from V and 4 bases from J, the junction contained 5 bases not matched to a gene. The CDR3 runs 15 residues. Germline V gene lookup returns CDR1 MDHEN and CDR2 SYDVKM. The CDR3 DNA reads TGTGCCAGCAGGCGTTCTAGCGGGAGGGCAGATACGCAGTATTTT. It is translated as CASRRSSGRADTQYF.

The gene calls are TRBV5-4 and TRBJ1-2; D is perhaps TRBD1 (6 bases). The length of the CDR3 is 14 residues. From germline, CDR1 is SGHNT and CDR2 YYREEE (reference sequence). V dropped 3 bases and J dropped 0 bases, with 9 bases sitting between them. This CDR3 reads CASSYQGTNYGYTF. The CDR3 bases are TGTGCCAGCAGCTACCAGGGGACTAACTATGGCTACACCTTC.

This clone was observed a handful of times. The rearrangement uses TRBV5-4 and TRBJ2-1, with 11 bases matching TRBD2. This CDR3 spans 16 amino acids. The V and J ends lost 4 bases and 6 bases, in that order; junction bases with no gene match: 9. The germline V gene has CDR1 SGHNT and CDR2 YYREEE (reference sequence). The CDR3 nucleotides read TGTGCCAGCAGCCTGGGACTAGCGGTCTGGGCCAATGAGCAGTTCTTC. It specifies CASSLGLAVWANEQFF.

The chain couples TRBV5-1 to TRBJ2-3, with D tentatively TRBD2 (6 bases). The CDR3 spans 16 residues. The germline V and J ends were trimmed by 4 bases and 0 bases, with 15 bases remaining between them. Germline V gene data show CDR1 as SGHRS and CDR2 as YFSETQ. This CDR3 is CASSGGTQPSTDTQYF. The CDR3 nucleotides read TGCGCCAGCAGCGGAGGGACCCAGCCTAGCACAGATACGCAGTATTTT.

The rearrangement links TRBV11-3 to TRBJ2-2; D remains ambiguous. The CDR3 consists of 14 residues. V dropped 0 bases and J dropped 9 bases, with 11 bases sitting between them. In germline, CDR1 is SGHNT, CDR2 YENEEA. In DNA, the CDR3 is TGTGCCAGCAGCTTAGATCCGGAGTCCCGGGAGCTGTTTTTT. Translation: CASSLDPESRELFF. The whole variable domain, remainder taken from reference TRBV11-3 and TRBJ2-2, is EAGVVQSPRYKIIEKKQPVAFWCNPISGHNTLYWYLQNLGQGPELLIRYENEEAVDDSQLPKDRFSAERLKGVDSTLKIQPAELGDSAVYLCASSLDPESRELFFGEGSRLTVL.

The J gene is TRBJ2-5, the V gene TRBV7-6; a weak D match, TRBD2 (6 bases). Trimming removed 2 bases at V and 4 bases at J, with 14 bases between. CDR1 and CDR2 (germline): SGHVS, FNYEAQ. This CDR3 comprises 15 residues. This chain's CDR3 is CASSLLAERGETQYF. DNA of the CDR3: TGTGCCAGCAGCTTATTAGCGGAGAGGGGAGAGACCCAGTACTTC.

The rearrangement links TRBV5-4 to TRBJ2-2, with 8 positions matching TRBD2. Trimming removed 3 bases from V and 2 bases from J; junction bases left unmatched: 6. CDR1 and CDR2 (germline): SGHNT, YYREEE (reference sequence). CDR3 length equals 16 residues. CDR3 sequence (DNA): TGTGCCAGCAGCTCGGGACTAGTTTTAAACACCGGGGAGCTGTTTTTT. Its protein is CASSSGLVLNTGELFF.

The chain recombines TRBV5-1 with TRBJ2-7, with D tentatively TRBD2 (5 bases). Deletions cut 4 bases from V and 7 bases from J, with 18 bases between. Germline V gene lookup returns CDR1 SGHRS and CDR2 YFSETQ. The CDR3 contains 14 residues. CDR3 loop: CASSITLGVREQYF. As DNA, the CDR3 is TGCGCCAGCAGCATTACACTAGGTGTGAGGGAGCAGTACTTC.

This sequence joins TRBV7-2 and TRBJ2-1; 8 nucleotides align to TRBD2. Germline CDR1 is SGHTA and CDR2 is FQGNSA. CDR3 length: 15 residues. V shed 5 bases, J shed 6 bases, and the junction held 9 bases outside the gene matches. CDR3 DNA sequence: TGTGCCAGCAGCCCCTGGACTAGCCTGGGCAATGAGCAGTTCTTC. Encoded protein: CASSPWTSLGNEQFF.

This chain uses TRBV18 with TRBJ1-1; 9 bases fit TRBD1. CDR1 is KGHSH and CDR2 is LQKENI in the germline V gene. V shed 3 bases, J shed 7 bases, and the junction held 3 bases outside the gene matches. The CDR3 extends over 13 amino acids. The CDR3 region is CASSPWTGVEAFF. The CDR3, as DNA: TGTGCCAGCTCACCCTGGACAGGGGTTGAAGCTTTCTTT.

V and J are TRBV4-1 and TRBJ1-1; D is uncertain. V was trimmed by 0 bases and J by 7 bases, leaving 12 bases between them. The CDR3 sequence is 14 residues long. Germline assignment: CDR1 MGHRA and CDR2 YSYEKL. The CDR3 DNA is TGCGCCAGCAGCCAAGAAACAGCTGTGGATGAAGCTTTCTTT. Its translation is CASSQETAVDEAFF.

The rearrangement links TRBV7-8 to TRBJ1-4, with D tentatively TRBD1 (5 bases). Trimming left V 1 base short and J 4 bases short, with 10 bases between. From germline, CDR1 is SGHVS and CDR2 FQNEAQ. The CDR3 spans 15 residues. Written as DNA, the CDR3 is TGTGCCAGCAGCTTAGGACAGACATTTAATGAAAAACTGTTTTTT. This sequence encodes CASSLGQTFNEKLFF.

About this clone: Because the CDR3's place on the DNA is in doubt, the DNA is left out and the CDR3 is given as listed by TCRdb. This chain connects TRBV5-1 to TRBJ1-3. Both ends counted, the CDR3 spans 13 residues. Germline CDR1 and CDR2: SGHRS and YFSETQ. This CDR3 is CASSTSVDNTIYF.

This sequence joins TRBV7-3 and TRBJ1-1; 9 bases agree with TRBD1. V lost 4 bases to trimming and J lost 3 bases; unmatched junction nucleotides: 3. Germline lookup yields CDR1 SGHTA and CDR2 FQGTGA. This CDR3 is built from 14 residues. CDR3 sequence (DNA): TGTGCCAGCAGCTCACAGGGGGCGGACACTGAAGCTTTCTTT. Protein: CASSSQGADTEAFF. Full variable domain (missing parts from reference TRBV7-3 and TRBJ1-1): GAGVSQTPSNKVTEKGKYVELRCDPISGHTALYWYRQSLGQGPEFLIYFQGTGAADDSGLPNDRFFAVRPEGSVSTLKIQRTERGDSAVYLCASSSQGADTEAFFGQGTRLTVV.

The table lists this clone with a few counts. The chain has TRBV4-2 and TRBJ2-5; 8 bases are shared with TRBD2. The CDR3 spans 17 residues. V trimming: 3 bases; J trimming: 5 bases; junction bases outside the gene matches: 14. CDR1 and CDR2 from the germline V gene are LGHNA and YNFKEQ. The CDR3 DNA reads TGTGCCAGCAGCCAGAGCCCTCGAGCGGGAGTCTCGGAGACCCAGTACTTC. Protein: CASSQSPRAGVSETQYF.

The chain recombines TRBV5-1 with TRBJ1-4; D perhaps matches TRBD1 (5 bases). The V end was cut by 0 bases, the J end by 6 bases, with 9 bases between. Germline values: CDR1 SGHRS, CDR2 YFSETQ. The CDR3 loop spans 14 amino acids. The CDR3 reads CASSLARADEKLFF. The CDR3 nucleotides read TGCGCCAGCAGCTTGGCCAGGGCGGATGAAAAACTGTTTTTT. Full variable domain (rest looked up from reference TRBV5-1 and TRBJ1-4): KAGVTQTPRYLIKTRGQQVTLSCSPISGHRSVSWYQQTPGQGLQFLFEYFSETQRNKGNFPGRFSGRQFSNSRSEMNVSTLELGDSALYLCASSLARADEKLFFGSGTQLSVL.

The chain combines TRBV5-6 with TRBJ1-3, with D possibly matching TRBD1 (6 bases). This CDR3 is 14 amino acids long. The V gene lost 3 bases and the J gene lost 6 bases, with 13 bases spanning the gap. The V gene's germline CDR1 is SGHDT and CDR2 YYEEEE. The CDR3 is CASSWRGRENTIYF. In DNA, the CDR3 is TGTGCCAGCAGCTGGAGGGGGAGGGAAAACACCATATATTTT.

The CDR3 region has the DNA TGTGCCAGCAGCAAGACTAGCCGGGGTGAGCAGTTCTTC. Its protein is CASSKTSRGEQFF. The chain combines TRBV7-3 with TRBJ2-1; 7 nucleotides match TRBD2. In germline, CDR1 is SGHTA, CDR2 FQGTGA. The CDR3 consists of 13 residues. Germline trimming cut 5 bases from V and 9 bases from J; bases unmatched to any gene: 7.

The chain recombines TRBV7-2 with TRBJ1-1; D is uncertain. Per germline, CDR1 SGHTA and CDR2 FQGNSA. This CDR3 spans 13 amino acids. The V end was cut by 5 bases, the J end by 1 base, with 8 bases between. CDR3 protein: CASSPHGNTEAFF. DNA for the CDR3: TGTGCCAGCAGCCCTCACGGGAACACTGAAGCTTTCTTT.

V and J are TRBV7-6 and TRBJ1-2, with a weak D call TRBD1 (6 bases). V lost 5 bases and J lost 6, with 16 bases in between. CDR3 size: 14 residues. Germline lookup yields CDR1 SGHVS and CDR2 FNYEAQ. Here the CDR3 DNA reads TGTGCCAGCAGCGGTTCGTGGGGGGGCGATGGCTACACCTTC. Translating it yields CASSGSWGGDGYTF.

The CDR3, as DNA: TGCAGCGTGGGGACAGCCCCTAACTATGGCTACACCTTC. It encodes CSVGTAPNYGYTF. V gene TRBV29-1 combines with J gene TRBJ1-2; 7 positions match TRBD1. The CDR3 has 13 amino acids. J gave up 0 bases and V 6 bases, and 4 bases lay outside the gene matches. Germline assignment: CDR1 SQVTM and CDR2 ANQGSEA. The full variable domain, its missing parts supplied by reference TRBV29-1 and TRBJ1-2, is SAVISQKPSRDICQRGTSLTIQCQVDSQVTMMFWYRQQPGQSLTLIATANQGSEATYESGFVIDKFPISRPNLTFSTLTVSNMSPEDSSIYLCSVGTAPNYGYTFGSGTRLTVV.

The gene calls are TRBV7-9 and TRBJ2-1; 11 bases align to TRBD1. The CDR3 extends over 15 amino acids. Germline CDR1 reads SEHNR; CDR2 reads FQNEAQ (reference sequence). The J segment lost 4 bases and the V segment lost 4 bases, leaving 3 bases of the junction unmatched. The DNA of the CDR3 is TGTGCCAGCAGCTCCCGGGACAGGGGGTACAATGAGCAGTTCTTC. Its protein is CASSSRDRGYNEQFF. Based on the CDR3 plus reference TRBV7-9 and TRBJ2-1, the full variable domain is DTGVSQNPRHKITKRGQNVTFRCDPISEHNRLYWYRQTLGQGPEFLTYFQNEAQLEKSRLLSDRFSAERPKGSFSTLEIQRTEQGDSAMYLCASSSRDRGYNEQFFGPGTRLTVL.

The chain is built from TRBV6-1 and TRBJ2-1, with TRBD1 matching 7 bases. Germline CDR1 reads MNHNS; CDR2 reads SASEGT. CDR3 size: 13 residues. V shed 2 bases and J 7 bases; nucleotides not matched to a gene: 2. The CDR3 protein is CASSESGQNEQFF. The CDR3 DNA sequence: TGTGCCAGCAGTGAATCGGGACAGAATGAGCAGTTCTTC.

With respect to this clone: One end of the junction fails to match germline, which may point to a read error. The chain has TRBV5-4 and TRBJ1-3; 7 bases agree with TRBD1. This CDR3 is 11 amino acids long. Germline V lookup: CDR1 SGHNT, CDR2 YYREEE (reference sequence). The CDR3, as DNA: TGTGCCAGCAGCTCCGCGGGACAGTGGGATTTT. Protein sequence: CASSSAGQWDF.

The V gene is TRBV5-4, the J gene TRBJ2-7; 8 bases map to TRBD1. Germline trimming cut 4 bases from V and 0 bases from J; bases unmatched to any gene: 6. The CDR3 extends over 15 amino acids. Looked up from germline, CDR1 is SGHNT and CDR2 is YYREEE (reference sequence). CDR3 sequence reads: CASSIPGTGSYEQYF. The CDR3 DNA is TGTGCCAGCAGCATACCCGGGACAGGCTCCTACGAGCAGTACTTC.